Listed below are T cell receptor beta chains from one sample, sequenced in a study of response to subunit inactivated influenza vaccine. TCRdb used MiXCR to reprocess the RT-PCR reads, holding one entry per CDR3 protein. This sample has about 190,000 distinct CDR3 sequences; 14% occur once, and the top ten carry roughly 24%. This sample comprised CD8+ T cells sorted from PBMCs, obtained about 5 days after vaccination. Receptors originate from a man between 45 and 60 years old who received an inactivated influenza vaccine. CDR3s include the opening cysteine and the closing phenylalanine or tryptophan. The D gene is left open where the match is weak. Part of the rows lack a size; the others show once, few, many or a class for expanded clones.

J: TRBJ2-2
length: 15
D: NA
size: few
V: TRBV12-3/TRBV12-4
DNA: TGTGCCAGCAGTTTTCTGGCAGACCCAACCGGGGAGCTGTTTTTT
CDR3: CASSFLADPTGELFF

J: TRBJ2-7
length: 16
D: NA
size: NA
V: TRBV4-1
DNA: TGCGCCAGCAGCCAAGATCGTTTGGAGCTTTCCTACGAGCAGTACTTC
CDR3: CASSQDRLELSYEQYF

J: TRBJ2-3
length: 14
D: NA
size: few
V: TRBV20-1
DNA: TGCAGTGCCCTGGTGACGGGGGCAGGAGATACGCAGTATTTT
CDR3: CSALVTGAGDTQYF

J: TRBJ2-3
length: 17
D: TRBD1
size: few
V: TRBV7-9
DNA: TGTGCCAGCAGCTTAGGGGAGACAGGGTCTGGTATGGATACGCAGTATTTT
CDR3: CASSLGETGSGMDTQYF

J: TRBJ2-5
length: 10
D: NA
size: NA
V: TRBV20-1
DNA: TGCAGTGGTCAATATGGGGACCAGTACTTC
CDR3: CSGQYGDQYF

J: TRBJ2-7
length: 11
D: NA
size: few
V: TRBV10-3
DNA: TGTGCCATCAGTGAGTCGGACGAGCAGTACTTC
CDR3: CAISESDEQYF

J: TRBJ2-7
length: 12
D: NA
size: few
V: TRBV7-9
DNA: TGTGCCAGCAGCCCGGGACTCCTCGAGCAGTACTTC
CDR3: CASSPGLLEQYF

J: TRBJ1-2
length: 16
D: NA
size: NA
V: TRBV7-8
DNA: TGTGCCAGCAGCTCTATAGAGGGCAGGGGAGGCTATGGCTACACCTTC
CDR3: CASSSIEGRGGYGYTF

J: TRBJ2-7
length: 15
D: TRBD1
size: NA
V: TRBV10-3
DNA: TGTGCCATCAGGGTAGGACAGGGTCGGTCCTACGAGCAGTACTTC
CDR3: CAIRVGQGRSYEQYF

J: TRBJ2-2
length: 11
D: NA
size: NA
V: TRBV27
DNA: TGTGCCAGCAGTAAGGTCGGGGAGCTGTTTTTT
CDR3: CASSKVGELFF

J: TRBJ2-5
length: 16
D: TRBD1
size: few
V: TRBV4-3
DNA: TGCGCCAGCAGCCACGGAACTGACAGGGTCGGAGAGACCCAGTACTTC
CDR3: CASSHGTDRVGETQYF

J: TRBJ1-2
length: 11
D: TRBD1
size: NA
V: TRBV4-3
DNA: TGCGCCAGCGGGGACAGCTATGGCTACACCTTC
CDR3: CASGDSYGYTF

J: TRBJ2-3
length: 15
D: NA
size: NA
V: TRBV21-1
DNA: TGTGCCAGCAGCAAAGTCCGGGGACCCACAGATACGCAGTATTTT
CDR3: CASSKVRGPTDTQYF

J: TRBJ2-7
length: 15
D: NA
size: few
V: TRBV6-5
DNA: TGTGCCAGCAGTTACTCGGGGCGACCCACCTACGAGCAGTACTTC
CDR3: CASSYSGRPTYEQYF

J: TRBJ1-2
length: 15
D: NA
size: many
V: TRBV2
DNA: TGTGCCAGCAGTGAGAACTACAAGACGCCCTATGGCTACACCTTC
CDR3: CASSENYKTPYGYTF

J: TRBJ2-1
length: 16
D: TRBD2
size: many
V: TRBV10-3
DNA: TGTGCCATCAGTGAGGGGACTAGCGGGATTGAAGATGAGCAGTTCTTC
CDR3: CAISEGTSGIEDEQFF

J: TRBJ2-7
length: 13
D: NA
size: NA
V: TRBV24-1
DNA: TGTGCCACCAGTGATACCCTCCAGGACGAGCAGTACTTC
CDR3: CATSDTLQDEQYF

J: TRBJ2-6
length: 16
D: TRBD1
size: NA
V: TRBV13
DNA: TGTGCCAGCAGCCCCCCACAGGGGGCTGGGGCCAACGTCCTGACTTTC
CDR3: CASSPPQGAGANVLTF

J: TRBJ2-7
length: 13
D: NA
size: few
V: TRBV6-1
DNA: TGTGCCAGCGGTCTTAGCGCCTCCTACGAGCAGTACTTC
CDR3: CASGLSASYEQYF

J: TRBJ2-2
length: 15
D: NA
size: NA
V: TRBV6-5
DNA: TGTGCCAGCAGTTACGGGGAGGGGGACACCGGGGAGCTGTTTTTT
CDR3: CASSYGEGDTGELFF

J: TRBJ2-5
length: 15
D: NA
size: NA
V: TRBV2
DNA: TGTGCCAGCTGGGCCACCCTAGCGTTCGGGGAGACCCAGTACTTC
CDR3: CASWATLAFGETQYF

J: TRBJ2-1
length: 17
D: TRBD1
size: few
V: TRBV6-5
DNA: TGTGCCAGCAGTTACCCTGGGACAGCGAGCTCCTACAATGAGCAGTTCTTC
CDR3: CASSYPGTASSYNEQFF

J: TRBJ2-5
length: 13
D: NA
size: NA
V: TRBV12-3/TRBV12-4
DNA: TGTGCCAGCAGCCCTCAAAGGTTCGAGACCCAGTACTTC
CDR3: CASSPQRFETQYF

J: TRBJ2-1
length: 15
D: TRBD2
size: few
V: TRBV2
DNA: TGTGCCAGCATCTTGAGCGGGAGCTCCTACAATGAGCAGTTCTTC
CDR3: CASILSGSSYNEQFF

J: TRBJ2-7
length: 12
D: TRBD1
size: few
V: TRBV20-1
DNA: TGCAGTGCAAGGGACAGGAACTACGAGCAGTACTTC
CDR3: CSARDRNYEQYF

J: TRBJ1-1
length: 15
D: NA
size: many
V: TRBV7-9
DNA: TGTGCCAGCAGCTTAGTTCGCAGGCTGAACACTGAAGCTTTCTTT
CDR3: CASSLVRRLNTEAFF